A selection of T cell receptor beta chains follows, all from one sample in a study of T cells in Graves' hyperthyroidism and ophthalmopathy. MiXCR, run by TCRdb on the multiplex PCR reads, gives a single entry per CDR3 protein. The data contain about 840,000 distinct CDR3 sequences, roughly 40% of them singletons. Source material: blood. Receptors originate from a man aged 18 to 29 with Graves' hyperthyroidism. Both conserved end residues are part of each CDR3.

J: TRBJ2-7
V: TRBV6-6
CDR3: CASTPTGYEQYF

J: TRBJ2-6
V: TRBV9
CDR3: CASSRSIGANVLTF

J: TRBJ1-2
V: TRBV10-2
CDR3: CASSRGRVAYGYTF

J: TRBJ2-7
V: TRBV12-3/TRBV12-4
CDR3: CASSLAWTSFYEQYF

J: TRBJ1-2
V: TRBV7-9
CDR3: CASSSTGGGNYGYTF

J: TRBJ1-6
V: TRBV7-9
CDR3: CASSLLGADSPLHF

J: TRBJ2-5
V: TRBV13
CDR3: CASSRGQGSATGETQYF

J: TRBJ2-2
V: TRBV19
CDR3: CASIAVAGTGELFF

J: TRBJ2-5
V: TRBV27
CDR3: CASSFIGETQHF

J: TRBJ1-4
V: TRBV6-1
CDR3: CASSSGTGGKKLFF

J: TRBJ1-6
V: TRBV7-8
CDR3: CASSRPTGASSPLHF

J: TRBJ1-4
V: TRBV19
CDR3: CASSMGLAEKLFF

J: TRBJ1-2
V: TRBV7-2
CDR3: CADSLDQGRYTF

J: TRBJ2-5
V: TRBV2
CDR3: CARDPLTGSRSETQYF

J: TRBJ1-2
V: TRBV7-9
CDR3: CASSLDRSYGYTF

J: TRBJ1-2
V: TRBV2
CDR3: CASRRGGYTF

J: TRBJ2-5
V: TRBV15
CDR3: CATSSSTGLRNQPQYF

J: TRBJ1-2
V: TRBV29-1
CDR3: CSQDWRTGLNYGYTF

J: TRBJ2-7
V: TRBV2
CDR3: CAALGGYEQYF

J: TRBJ2-5
V: TRBV7-2
CDR3: CASRLNVVQYF

J: TRBJ2-7
V: TRBV7-9
CDR3: CASSLGRSEQYF

J: TRBJ1-2
V: TRBV9
CDR3: CASSVGQGPNYGYTF